This TCR beta chain was sequenced in a study of CD8+ T cells in alopecia areata. Study context: Treated patients swallowed 5 to 10 mg of oral tofacitinib twice daily. Tofacitinib exposure lasted 6 to 18 months, followed by 6 months off drug.

Findings and limits, study-wide: Possibly because of HLA-related factors, TCR sharing was less clear across patients than in mice.

Sequencing used cDNA as its template, made by extracting RNA and reverse transcribing it. Clones were sequenced by immunoSEQ multiplex PCR, and TCRdb holds only the in-frame ones, with some missing. This table has approximately 5,400 clones, about 61% appearing once. With regard to this clone: Its matching antigen is unknown.

The CDR3 is 15 residues long. V lost 4 bases, J lost 9 bases, and 5 bases stayed unmatched. Germline V gene lookup returns CDR1 SGHRS and CDR2 YFSETQ. Punch biopsies of lesional scalp, plus peripheral blood, were taken from alopecia areata patients. The receptor was derived from a human donor with alopecia areata. The material was skin, obtained at week 0. The J gene is TRBJ1-6, the V gene TRBV5-1, with 12 bases matching TRBD1. DNA of the CDR3: TGCGCCAGCAGCCCATCGGGACAGGGGGCTTCACCCCTCCACTTT. It is translated as CASSPSGQGASPLHF.